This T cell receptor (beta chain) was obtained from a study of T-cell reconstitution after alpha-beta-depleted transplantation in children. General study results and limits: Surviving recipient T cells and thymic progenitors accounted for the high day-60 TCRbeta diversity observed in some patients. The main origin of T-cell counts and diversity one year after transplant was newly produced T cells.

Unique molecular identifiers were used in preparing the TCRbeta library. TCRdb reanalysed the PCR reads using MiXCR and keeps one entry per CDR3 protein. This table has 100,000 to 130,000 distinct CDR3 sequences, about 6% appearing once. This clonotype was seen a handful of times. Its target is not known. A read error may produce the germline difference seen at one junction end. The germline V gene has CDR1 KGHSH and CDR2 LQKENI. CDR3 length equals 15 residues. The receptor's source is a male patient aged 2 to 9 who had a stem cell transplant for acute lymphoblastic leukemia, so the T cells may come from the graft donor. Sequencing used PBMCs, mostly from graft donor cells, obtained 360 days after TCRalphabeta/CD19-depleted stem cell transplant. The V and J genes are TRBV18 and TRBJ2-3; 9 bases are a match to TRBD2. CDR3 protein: CASSPFGQNLAGRDF. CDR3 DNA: TGTGCCAGCTCACCATTCGGGCAGAACCTAGCGGGGCGGGATTTT.